The rows below give T cell receptor beta chains drawn from one sample of a study of T cells in Graves' hyperthyroidism and ophthalmopathy. TCRdb recomputed calls from the multiplex PCR reads with MiXCR, one row per CDR3 protein. The sample includes roughly 570,000 distinct CDR3 sequences, around a sixth of them seen just once. What was sequenced was blood. The receptors were sampled from a woman younger than 45 with Graves' hyperthyroidism. Each CDR3 is given with its conserved first and last residue.

TRBV7-2	TRBJ2-5	CASSLMLETQYF
TRBV20-1	TRBJ2-2	CSASTSHRGAQFGELFF
TRBV20-1	TRBJ2-7	CSARGGKVSSYEQYF
TRBV20-1	TRBJ2-7	CSAREWTPRAYEQYF
TRBV7-9	TRBJ2-5	CASSSDRGRGETQYF
TRBV27	TRBJ1-5	CASSPGTGGKQPQHF
TRBV6-2/TRBV6-3	TRBJ1-1	CASSYLTNTEAFF
TRBV28	TRBJ1-5	CASSWQDQPQHF
TRBV6-1	TRBJ1-1	CASNRQGEAFF
TRBV12-3/TRBV12-4	TRBJ2-1	CASRLGGVGSYNEQFF
TRBV28	TRBJ1-5	CASSPTGPSTYSNQPQHF
TRBV7-9	TRBJ2-7	CASSWAGQRYEQYF
TRBV27	TRBJ1-5	CASSLRDNYQPQHF
TRBV6-2/TRBV6-3	TRBJ1-5	CASSRTASNQPQHF
TRBV24-1	TRBJ1-2	CATSETGNYGYTF
TRBV5-1	TRBJ2-2	CASETVPGQRTGELFF
TRBV7-8	TRBJ1-2	CASSQVVGELYGYTF
TRBV2	TRBJ2-3	CASATDTQYF
TRBV30	TRBJ2-7	CAWRPTRELSYEQYF
TRBV6-1	TRBJ1-5	CASRGRYNQPQHF
TRBV7-9	TRBJ2-7	CASSLTDTYEQYF
TRBV3-1	TRBJ2-5	CASSQVGGPGETQYF
TRBV4-2	TRBJ1-4	CASSQDPTGGGEKLFF
TRBV7-9	TRBJ2-5	CASSNPGWVEETQYF
TRBV28	TRBJ1-5	CASSRSLGNQPQHF
TRBV4-1	TRBJ1-1	CASSPRKAESNTEAFF
TRBV10-3	TRBJ2-3	CAISGTGDTDTQYF
TRBV28	TRBJ1-4	CASQPGQGEKLFF
TRBV10-2	TRBJ2-5	CASSQGDRLTQYF
TRBV9	TRBJ2-3	CASSVLAAQRTDTQYF
TRBV4-3	TRBJ2-2	CASSQHLAGGPNTGELFF
TRBV18	TRBJ1-6	CASSRDGNSPLHF
TRBV6-1	TRBJ1-5	CASSTTGAGGEYF
TRBV27	TRBJ2-7	CASSSSGTSNYEQYF
TRBV6-4	TRBJ2-3	CASSDSGQNTQYF
TRBV27	TRBJ2-1	CASSRPGQGLYNEQFF
TRBV12-3/TRBV12-4	TRBJ1-6	CASNAAGQGNSPLHF
TRBV27	TRBJ1-3	CASIPRQGGNTIYF
TRBV6-1	TRBJ1-6	CASSSTANSPLHF
TRBV10-2	TRBJ1-5	CASREQGAYQPQHF
TRBV6-5	TRBJ1-1	CASSSFRDTNSFIDFEAFF
TRBV6-5	TRBJ2-2	CASSYSIGATVGTGELFF
TRBV11-1	TRBJ2-3	CASSSGTSGLSTDTQYF
TRBV12-3/TRBV12-4	TRBJ2-7	CASSRPGLAGVGEQYF
TRBV20-1	TRBJ2-1	CSARDRGRLPQPREQFF
TRBV5-4	TRBJ2-2	CASSPRSGGPRTGELFF
TRBV27	TRBJ2-7	CASRGGTSGRHEQYF
TRBV7-2	TRBJ1-2	CASSSRENYGYTF
TRBV6-1	TRBJ2-3	CASRLSGSLIDTQYF
TRBV9	TRBJ1-4	CASSLSAGVGEKLFF
TRBV19	TRBJ1-5	CASSIGTGVMLQPQHF
TRBV7-6	TRBJ2-7	CASSFGRGSEQYF
TRBV4-2	TRBJ1-1	CASSQDPTGDGFTDTEAFF
TRBV6-2/TRBV6-3	TRBJ2-7	CASSTRTGWNYEQYF
TRBV6-1	TRBJ2-1	CASSEVPGQFPEQFF